The clone carrying this TCR beta chain was counted many times. This same CDR3 is encoded by further DNA sequences in the sample. This entry belongs to a study of blood T cell repertoires in COVID-19. Patients at the Seattle site were enrolled during active infection and followed longitudinally. Germline CDR1 reads SGHTS; CDR2 reads YDEGEE. V lost 1 base to trimming and J lost 0 bases, with 10 bases between them. The CDR3 totals 16 residues. Per the original data handling: Using reference gene primer amplification, nucleated cell counts were estimated. Method: immunoSEQ multiplex PCR; TCRdb's copy keeps in-frame clones and lacks some. V and J calls plus clone size are reproduced from that table; the DNA served to infer D and trimming. Of about 180,000 clones listed, over 70% are singletons.

This receptor was identified in a woman in her forties with COVID-19, enrolled during active disease. This chain joins TRBV5-8 and TRBJ1-4; TRBD1 might be the D (6 bases). Sample: peripheral blood. This chain's CDR3 is CASSLTGTATNEKLFF. The DNA of the CDR3 is TGTGCCAGCAGCTTGACAGGGACCGCAACTAATGAAAAACTGTTTTTT.